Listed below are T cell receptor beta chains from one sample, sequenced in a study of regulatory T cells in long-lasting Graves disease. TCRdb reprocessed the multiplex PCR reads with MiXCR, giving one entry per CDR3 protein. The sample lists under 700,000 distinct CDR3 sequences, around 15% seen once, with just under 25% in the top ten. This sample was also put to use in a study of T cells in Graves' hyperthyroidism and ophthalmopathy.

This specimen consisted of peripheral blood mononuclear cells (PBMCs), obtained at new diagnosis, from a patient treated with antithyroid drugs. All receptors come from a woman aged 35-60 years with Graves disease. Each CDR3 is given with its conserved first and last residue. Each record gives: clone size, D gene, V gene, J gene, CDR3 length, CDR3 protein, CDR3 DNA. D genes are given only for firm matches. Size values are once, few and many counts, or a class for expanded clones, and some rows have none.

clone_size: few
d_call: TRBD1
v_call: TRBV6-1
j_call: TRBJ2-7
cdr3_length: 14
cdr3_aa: CASIQGTGFHEQYF
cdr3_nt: TGTGCCAGCATTCAAGGGACAGGGTTCCACGAGCAGTACTTC

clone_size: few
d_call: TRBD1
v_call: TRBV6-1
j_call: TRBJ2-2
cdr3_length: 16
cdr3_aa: CASSGDRVVNTGELFF
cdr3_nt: TGTGCCAGCAGCGGCGACAGGGTCGTGAACACCGGGGAGCTGTTTTTT

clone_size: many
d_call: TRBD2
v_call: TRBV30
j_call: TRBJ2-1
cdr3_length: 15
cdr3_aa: CAWSPGLAAPLEQFF
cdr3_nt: TGTGCCTGGAGTCCTGGACTAGCGGCCCCTCTAGAGCAGTTCTTC

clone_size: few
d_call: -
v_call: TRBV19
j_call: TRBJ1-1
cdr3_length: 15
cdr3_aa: CASSISVGTSPFAFF
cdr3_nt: TGTGCCAGTAGTATATCGGTCGGGACAAGTCCTTTCGCTTTCTTT

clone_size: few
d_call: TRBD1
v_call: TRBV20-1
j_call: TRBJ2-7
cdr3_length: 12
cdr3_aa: CSAPGGEDEQYF
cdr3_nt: TGCAGTGCTCCAGGGGGCGAGGACGAGCAGTACTTC

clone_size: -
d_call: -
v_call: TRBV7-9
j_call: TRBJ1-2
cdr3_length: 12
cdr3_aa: CASSLSQRGYTF
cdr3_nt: TGTGCCAGCAGCCTAAGCCAGCGGGGCTACACCTTC

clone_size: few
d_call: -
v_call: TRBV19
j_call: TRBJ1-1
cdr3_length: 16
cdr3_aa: CASSIGRMRETTEAFF
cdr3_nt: TGTGCCAGTAGTATAGGAAGGATGCGAGAGACCACTGAAGCTTTCTTT

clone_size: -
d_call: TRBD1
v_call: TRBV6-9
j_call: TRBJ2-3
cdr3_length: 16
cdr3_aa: CATLGQGPTSTDTQYF
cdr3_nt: TGTGCCACCCTGGGACAGGGACCCACGTCCACAGATACGCAGTATTTT

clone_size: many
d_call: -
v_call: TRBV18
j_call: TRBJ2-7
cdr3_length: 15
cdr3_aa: CASSSGTDSSYEQYF
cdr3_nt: TGTGCCAGCTCATCCGGGACCGATAGCTCCTACGAGCAGTACTTC

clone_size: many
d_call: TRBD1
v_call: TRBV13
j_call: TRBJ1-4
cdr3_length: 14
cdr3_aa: CASSQGVANEKLFF
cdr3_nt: TGTGCCAGCAGCCAGGGGGTGGCTAATGAAAAACTGTTTTTT

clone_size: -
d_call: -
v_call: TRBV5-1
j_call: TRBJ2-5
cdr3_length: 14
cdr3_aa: CASSLPLAVETQYF
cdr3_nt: TGCGCCAGCAGCTTGCCTTTAGCGGTAGAGACCCAGTACTTC

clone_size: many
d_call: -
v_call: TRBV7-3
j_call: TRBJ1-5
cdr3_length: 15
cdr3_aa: CASSLKGGNDQPQHF
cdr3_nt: TGTGCCAGCAGCTTAAAGGGGGGAAATGATCAGCCCCAGCATTTT

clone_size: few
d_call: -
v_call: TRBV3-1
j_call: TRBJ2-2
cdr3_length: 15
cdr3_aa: CASSQGGAGAGELFF
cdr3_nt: TGTGCCAGCAGCCAAGGGGGCGCAGGCGCCGGGGAGCTGTTTTTT

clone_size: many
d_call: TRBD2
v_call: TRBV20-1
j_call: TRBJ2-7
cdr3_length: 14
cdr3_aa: CSGLAGRGGDEQYF
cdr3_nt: TGCAGTGGACTAGCGGGGCGGGGCGGTGACGAGCAGTACTTC

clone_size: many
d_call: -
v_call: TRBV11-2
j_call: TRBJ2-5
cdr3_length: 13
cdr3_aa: CASSPTRKETQYF
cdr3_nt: TGTGCCAGCAGCCCTACAAGAAAAGAGACCCAGTACTTC

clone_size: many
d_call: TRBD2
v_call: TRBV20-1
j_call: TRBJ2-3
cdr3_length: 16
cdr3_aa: CSARPASGGSTDTQYF
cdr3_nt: TGCAGTGCTCGTCCCGCTAGCGGGGGGAGCACAGATACGCAGTATTTT

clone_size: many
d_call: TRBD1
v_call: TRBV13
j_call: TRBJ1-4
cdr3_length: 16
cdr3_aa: CASSAPRDRGEEKLFF
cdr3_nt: TGTGCCAGCAGCGCCCCCCGGGACAGGGGTGAGGAAAAACTGTTTTTT

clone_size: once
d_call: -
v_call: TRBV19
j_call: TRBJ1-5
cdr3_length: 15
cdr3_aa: CASSISRGKDQPQHF
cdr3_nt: TGTGCCAGTAGTATATCCAGGGGTAAGGATCAGCCCCAGCATTTT

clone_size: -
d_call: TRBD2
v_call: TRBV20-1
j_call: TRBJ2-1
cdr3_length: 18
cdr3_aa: CSARVPSGGPSSYNEQFF
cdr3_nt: TGCAGTGCTAGAGTTCCCAGCGGGGGGCCCAGCTCCTACAATGAGCAGTTCTTC

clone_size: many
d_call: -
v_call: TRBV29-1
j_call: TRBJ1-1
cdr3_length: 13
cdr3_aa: CSVETDMNTEAFF
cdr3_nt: TGCAGCGTTGAGACAGATATGAACACTGAAGCTTTCTTT

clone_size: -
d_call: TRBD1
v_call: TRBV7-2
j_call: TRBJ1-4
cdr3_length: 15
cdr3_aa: CASSVRQGPDEKLFF
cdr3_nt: TGTGCCAGCAGCGTTCGACAGGGGCCTGATGAAAAACTGTTTTTT

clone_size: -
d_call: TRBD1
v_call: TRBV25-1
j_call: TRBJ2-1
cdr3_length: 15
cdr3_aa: CASSATGQPYNEQFF
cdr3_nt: TGTGCCAGCAGTGCAACGGGACAGCCCTACAATGAGCAGTTCTTC

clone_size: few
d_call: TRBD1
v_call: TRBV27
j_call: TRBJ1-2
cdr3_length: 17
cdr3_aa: CASSLQQGGVSRYGYTF
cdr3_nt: TGTGCCAGCAGTCTTCAACAGGGGGGCGTATCTAGATATGGCTACACCTTC

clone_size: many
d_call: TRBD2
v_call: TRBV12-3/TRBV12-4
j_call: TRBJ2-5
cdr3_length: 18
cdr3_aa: CASSTSGTSGGVQETQYF
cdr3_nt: TGTGCCAGCAGTACATCCGGGACTAGCGGGGGGGTGCAAGAGACCCAGTACTTC

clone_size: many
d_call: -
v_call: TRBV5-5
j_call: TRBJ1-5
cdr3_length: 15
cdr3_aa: CASTWGAGLNQPQHF
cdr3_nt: TGTGCCAGCACCTGGGGGGCAGGCCTCAATCAGCCCCAGCATTTT

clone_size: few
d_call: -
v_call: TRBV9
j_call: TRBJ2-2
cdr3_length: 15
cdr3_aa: CASSVAARGTGELFF
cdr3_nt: TGTGCCAGCAGCGTAGCTGCTCGTGGCACCGGGGAGCTGTTTTTT

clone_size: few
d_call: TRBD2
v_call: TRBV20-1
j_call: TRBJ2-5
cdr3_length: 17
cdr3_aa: CSASGGEAGARQETQYF
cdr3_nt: TGCAGTGCTAGCGGGGGGGAGGCGGGGGCCCGTCAAGAGACCCAGTACTTC

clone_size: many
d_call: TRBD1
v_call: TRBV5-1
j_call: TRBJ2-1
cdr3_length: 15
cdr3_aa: CASSPDRGRWNEQFF
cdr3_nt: TGCGCCAGCAGCCCGGACAGGGGGCGGTGGAATGAGCAGTTCTTC

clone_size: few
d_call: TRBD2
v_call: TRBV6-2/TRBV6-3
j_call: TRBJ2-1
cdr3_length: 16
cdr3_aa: CASSSRQRGLYNEQFF
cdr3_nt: TGTGCCAGCAGTTCGCGTCAGCGGGGCCTTTACAATGAGCAGTTCTTC

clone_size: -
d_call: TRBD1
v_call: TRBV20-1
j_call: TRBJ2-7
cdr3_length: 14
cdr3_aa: CSAVPGQGVDEQYF
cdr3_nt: TGCAGTGCCGTTCCGGGACAGGGGGTGGACGAGCAGTACTTC

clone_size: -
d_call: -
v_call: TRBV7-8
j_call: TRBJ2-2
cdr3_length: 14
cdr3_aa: CASRSGTRFGELFF
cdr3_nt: TGTGCCAGCAGATCCGGGACAAGGTTCGGGGAGCTGTTTTTT

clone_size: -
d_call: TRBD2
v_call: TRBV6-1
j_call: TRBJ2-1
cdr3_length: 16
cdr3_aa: CASSPLAGAIYNEQFF
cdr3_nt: TGTGCCAGCAGTCCACTAGCGGGGGCCATATACAATGAGCAGTTCTTC

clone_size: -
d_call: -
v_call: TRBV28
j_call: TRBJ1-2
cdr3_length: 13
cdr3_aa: CASREAVNYGYTF
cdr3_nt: TGTGCCAGCAGGGAGGCAGTCAACTATGGCTACACCTTC